This entry is about one TCR beta chain. Antigen specificity is unknown. This sample was taken from a study of CD8+CD57+ T cells in acquired aplastic anemia. Study details: Average DNA yield from sorted CD4+ and CD8+ cells was about 3 ug. Overall study findings and caveats: Found in both controls and patients were some 31 CD8+ CDR3 sequences.

The use of genomic DNA as template underpinned the TCR beta VDJ and CDR3 profiling. MiXCR, applied by TCRdb to the reads, yields one record per CDR3 protein. The table lists 270,000 or so distinct CDR3 sequences, roughly 82% of them singletons, with about two fifths in the top ten. Germline V gene sequence: CDR1 SGDLS, CDR2 YYNGEE. V lost 7 bases and J lost 11, with 27 bases in between. The CDR3 spans 15 residues. Those patients picked for sequencing had displayed CD8+CD57+ cell expansion on flow cytometry. Each patient had severe acquired aplastic anemia. The material sequenced was sorted CD4+, CD8+, or CD8+CD57+ T cells (not recorded which) from PBMCs. This sequence originates from a human donor with aplastic anemia. The chain combines TRBV9 with TRBJ1-1; D is unclear. This CDR3 is CASGGAGNIQSFAFF. CDR3 nucleotide sequence: TGTGCCAGCGGAGGAGCTGGGAACATTCAGTCCTTCGCTTTCTTT.